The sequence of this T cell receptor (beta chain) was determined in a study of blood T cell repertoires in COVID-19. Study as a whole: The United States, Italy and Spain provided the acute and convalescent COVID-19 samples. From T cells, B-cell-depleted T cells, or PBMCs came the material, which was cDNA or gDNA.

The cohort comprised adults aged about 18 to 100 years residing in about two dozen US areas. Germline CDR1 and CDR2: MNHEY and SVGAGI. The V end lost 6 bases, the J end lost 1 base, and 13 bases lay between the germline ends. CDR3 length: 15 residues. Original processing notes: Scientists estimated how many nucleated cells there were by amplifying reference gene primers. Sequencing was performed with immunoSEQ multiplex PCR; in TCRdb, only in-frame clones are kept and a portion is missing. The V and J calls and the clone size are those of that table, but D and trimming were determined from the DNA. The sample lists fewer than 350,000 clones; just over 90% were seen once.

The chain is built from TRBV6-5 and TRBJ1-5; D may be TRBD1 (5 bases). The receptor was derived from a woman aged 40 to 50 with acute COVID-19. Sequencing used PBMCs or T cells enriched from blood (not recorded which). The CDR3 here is CASRSGAGSNQPQHF. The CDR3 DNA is TGTGCCAGCAGGTCTGGGGCAGGGAGCAATCAGCCCCAGCATTTT.